The clone carrying this TCR beta chain appeared once. The method was immunoSEQ multiplex PCR; TCRdb's version includes in-frame clones alone and lacks a portion of them. The data show roughly 76,000 clones, approximately 80% seen once. These data belong to a study of OX40 agonist ivuxolimab in advanced cancers. The V and J ends lost 0 bases and 4 bases respectively, with 15 bases between them. Germline loops: CDR1 SGDLS, CDR2 YYNGEE. This CDR3 contains 16 residues. V and J are TRBV9 and TRBJ2-3; D may be TRBD1 (6 bases). This TCR came from an adult with an advanced solid tumor such as melanoma, head and neck, liver or kidney cancer. This material consisted of CD4+ or CD8+ T cells sorted from blood, taken in a trial of the OX40 agonist ivuxolimab. The CDR3 sequence: CASSVAGDTHADTQYF. In DNA, the CDR3 is TGTGCCAGCAGCGTAGCTGGGGACACGCACGCAGATACGCAGTATTTT.